This T cell receptor (beta chain) was found in a study of T cells in localized non-small cell lung cancer. CDR1 MGHRA and CDR2 YSYEKL come from the germline V gene. The CDR3 runs to 14 residues. Trimming cost V 4 bases and J 4 bases, with 14 bases left between them. Here immunoSEQ multiplex PCR was the method, and the copy in TCRdb shows in-frame clones only, minus some. This sample yields about 1,600 clones, of which roughly 27% are seen a single time; around a fifth belongs to the top ten. This receptor was obtained from a male donor older than 55 with stage II lung adenocarcinoma. J is TRBJ2-7 and V is TRBV4-1; possibly TRBD1 for D (6 bases). The material was normal lung tissue next to the tumor, obtained before any cancer treatment. The CDR3 is CASSLTDSEYEQYF. CDR3 sequence (DNA): TGCGCCAGCAGCCTCACGGACAGCGAATACGAGCAGTACTTC.